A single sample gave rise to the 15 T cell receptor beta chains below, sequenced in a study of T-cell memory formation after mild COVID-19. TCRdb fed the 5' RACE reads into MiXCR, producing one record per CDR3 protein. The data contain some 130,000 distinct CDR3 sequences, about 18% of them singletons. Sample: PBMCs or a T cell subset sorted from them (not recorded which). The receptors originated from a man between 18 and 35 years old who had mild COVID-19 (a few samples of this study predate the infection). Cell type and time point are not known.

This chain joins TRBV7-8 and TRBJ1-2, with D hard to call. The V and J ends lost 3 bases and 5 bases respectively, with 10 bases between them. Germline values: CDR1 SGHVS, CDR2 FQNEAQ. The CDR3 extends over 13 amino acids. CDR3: CASSFQGSYGYTF. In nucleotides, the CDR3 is TGTGCCAGCAGCTTCCAAGGGTCTTATGGCTACACCTTC.

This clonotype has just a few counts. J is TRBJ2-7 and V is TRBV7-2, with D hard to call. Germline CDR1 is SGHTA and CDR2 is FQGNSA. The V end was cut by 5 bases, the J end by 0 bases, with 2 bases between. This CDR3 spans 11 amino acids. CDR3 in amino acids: CASSPSYEQYF. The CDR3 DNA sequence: TGTGCCAGCAGCCCCTCCTACGAGCAGTACTTC.

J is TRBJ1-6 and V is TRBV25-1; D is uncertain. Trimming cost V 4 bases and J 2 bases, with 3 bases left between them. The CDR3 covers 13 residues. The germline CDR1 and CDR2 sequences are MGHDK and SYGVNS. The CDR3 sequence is CASSATYNSPLHF. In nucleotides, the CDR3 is TGTGCCAGCAGTGCAACCTATAATTCACCCCTCCACTTT. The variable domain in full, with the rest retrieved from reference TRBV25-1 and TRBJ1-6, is EADIYQTPRYLVIGTGKKITLECSQTMGHDKMYWYQQDPGMELHLIHYSYGVNSTEKGDLSSESTVSRIRTEHFPLTLESARPSHTSQYLCASSATYNSPLHFGNGTRLTVT.

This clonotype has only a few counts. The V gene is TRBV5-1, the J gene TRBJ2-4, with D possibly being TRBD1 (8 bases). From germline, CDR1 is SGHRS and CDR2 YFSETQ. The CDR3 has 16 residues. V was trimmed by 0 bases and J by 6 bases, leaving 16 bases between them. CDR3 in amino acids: CASSLAGTGGRNIQYF. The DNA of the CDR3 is TGCGCCAGCAGCTTGGCCGGGACAGGCGGGAGAAACATTCAGTACTTC.

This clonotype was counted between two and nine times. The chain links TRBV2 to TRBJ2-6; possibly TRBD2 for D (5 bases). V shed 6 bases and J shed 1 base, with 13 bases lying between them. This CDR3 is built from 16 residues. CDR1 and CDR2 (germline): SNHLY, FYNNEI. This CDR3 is CASRLGRESGANVLTF. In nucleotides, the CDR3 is TGTGCCAGCAGGTTGGGGAGAGAATCTGGGGCCAACGTCCTGACTTTC.

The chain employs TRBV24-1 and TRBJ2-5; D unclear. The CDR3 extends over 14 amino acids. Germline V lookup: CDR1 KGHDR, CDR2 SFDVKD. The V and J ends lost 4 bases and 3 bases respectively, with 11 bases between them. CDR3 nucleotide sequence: TGTGCCACCAGTGACCCTTTCCCGGAAGAGACCCAGTACTTC. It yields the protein CATSDPFPEETQYF.

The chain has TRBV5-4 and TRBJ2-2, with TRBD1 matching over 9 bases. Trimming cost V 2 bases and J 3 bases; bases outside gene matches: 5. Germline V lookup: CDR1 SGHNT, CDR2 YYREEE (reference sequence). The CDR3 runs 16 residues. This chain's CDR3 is CASSFGGTGYTGELFF. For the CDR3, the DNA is TGTGCCAGCAGCTTTGGCGGGACAGGGTACACCGGGGAGCTGTTTTTT. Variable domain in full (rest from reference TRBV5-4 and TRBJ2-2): ETGVTQSPTHLIKTRGQQVTLRCSSQSGHNTVSWYQQALGQGPQFIFQYYREEENGRGNFPPRFSGLQFPNYSSELNVNALELDDSALYLCASSFGGTGYTGELFFGEGSRLTVL.

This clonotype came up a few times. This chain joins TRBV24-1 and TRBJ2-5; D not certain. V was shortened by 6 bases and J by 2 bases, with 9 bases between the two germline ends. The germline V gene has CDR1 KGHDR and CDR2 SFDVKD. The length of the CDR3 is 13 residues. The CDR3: CATSKTVQETQYF. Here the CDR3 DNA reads TGTGCCACCAGTAAAACGGTTCAAGAGACCCAGTACTTC.

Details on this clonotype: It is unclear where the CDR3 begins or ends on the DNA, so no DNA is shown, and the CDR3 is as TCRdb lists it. CDR3: CASSSSGGAFF. This chain joins TRBV12-3 or TRBV12-4 and TRBJ1-1; the table's D call, TRBD1, has no DNA check behind it. Counting both end residues, the CDR3 totals 11 amino acids.

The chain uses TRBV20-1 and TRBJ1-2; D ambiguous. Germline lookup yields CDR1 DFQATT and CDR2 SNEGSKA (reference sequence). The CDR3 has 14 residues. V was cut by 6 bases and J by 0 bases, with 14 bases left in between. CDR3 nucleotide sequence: TGCAGTGCCGACCCCGAAAGGGCTAACTATGGCTACACCTTC. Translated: CSADPERANYGYTF.

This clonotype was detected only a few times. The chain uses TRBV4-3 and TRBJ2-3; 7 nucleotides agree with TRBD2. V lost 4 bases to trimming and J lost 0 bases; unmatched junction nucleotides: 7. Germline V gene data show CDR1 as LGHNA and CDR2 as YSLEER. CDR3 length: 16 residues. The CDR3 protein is CASSPLLARSTDTQYF. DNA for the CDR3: TGCGCCAGCAGCCCTCTACTAGCGCGGAGCACAGATACGCAGTATTTT.

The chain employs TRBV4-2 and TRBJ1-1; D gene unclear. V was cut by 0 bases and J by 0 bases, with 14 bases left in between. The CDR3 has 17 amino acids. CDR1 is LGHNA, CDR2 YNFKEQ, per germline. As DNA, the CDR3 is TGTGCCAGCAGCCAAGATCCCCACAGTGGAATGAACACTGAAGCTTTCTTT. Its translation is CASSQDPHSGMNTEAFF.

The CDR3 reads CATSWSAGHGETQYF. The CDR3 DNA reads TGTGCCACCAGTTGGTCCGCTGGACATGGTGAGACCCAGTACTTC. The J gene is TRBJ2-5, the V gene TRBV24-1; D perhaps matches TRBD1 (5 bases). The CDR3 runs to 15 residues. Germline CDR1 is KGHDR and CDR2 is SFDVKD. Trimming shortened V by 6 bases and J by 5 bases, and 18 bases separated the two germline ends.

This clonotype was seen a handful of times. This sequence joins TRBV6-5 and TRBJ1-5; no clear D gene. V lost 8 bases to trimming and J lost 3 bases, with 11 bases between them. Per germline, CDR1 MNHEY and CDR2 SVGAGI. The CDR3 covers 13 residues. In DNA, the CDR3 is TGTGCCAGCGGGGTTGTGAACAATCAGCCCCAGCATTTT. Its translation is CASGVVNNQPQHF.

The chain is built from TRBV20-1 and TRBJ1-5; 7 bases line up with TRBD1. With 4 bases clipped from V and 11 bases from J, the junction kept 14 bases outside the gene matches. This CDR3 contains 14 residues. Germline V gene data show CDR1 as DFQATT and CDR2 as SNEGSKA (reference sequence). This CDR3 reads CSATATGDLRAQHF. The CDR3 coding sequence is TGCAGTGCTACGGCTACAGGGGATTTGCGGGCCCAGCATTTT.